The present entry profiles one T cell receptor beta chain with its context. Germline trimming cut 0 bases from V and 5 bases from J; bases unmatched to any gene: 1. Germline values: CDR1 SGDLS, CDR2 YYNGEE. The CDR3 loop spans 14 amino acids. Here immunoSEQ multiplex PCR was the method, and the copy in TCRdb shows in-frame clones only, minus some. The profile shows around 94,000 clones, 86% of them singletons. This sample was taken from a study of control samples from healthy donors and cancer patients. The sequence was obtained from a woman between 45 and 60 years old in good health. The source material was blood. The rearrangement joins TRBV9 to TRBJ1-4, with TRBD1 matching 7 bases. CDR3 nucleotide sequence: TGTGCCAGCAGCGTAGCAGGGGGGAATGAAAAACTGTTTTTT. Translating gives CASSVAGGNEKLFF.